This T cell receptor beta chain emerged from a study of blood T cell repertoires in COVID-19. As for the study in general: PBMCs, B-cell-depleted T cells, or T cells were the source of the cDNA or gDNA that made up the material.

CDR1 KGHDR and CDR2 SFDVKD come from the germline V gene. The V and J ends lost 3 bases and 4 bases respectively, with 3 bases between them. The CDR3 runs 12 residues. Method: immunoSEQ multiplex PCR; TCRdb's copy keeps in-frame clones and lacks some. The table shows around 20,000 clones, with approximately 88% occurring only once. Sequenced: PBMCs or T cells enriched from blood (not recorded which). The sequence was collected from a woman aged 30 to 39 who had recovered from COVID-19. The chain uses TRBV24-1 and TRBJ1-5; D not certain. The CDR3 region has the DNA TGTGCCACCAGTGATCCTAATCAGCCCCAGCATTTT. This encodes CATSDPNQPQHF.